One and the same sample provided the 27 T cell receptor beta chains below, sequenced in a study of cytomegalovirus exposure and HLA in healthy donors. With 60 Vbeta and 13 Jbeta primers, the PCR was carried out. Data came from immunoSEQ multiplex PCR; TCRdb stores just in-frame clones and leaves some out. In all, the sample yields fewer than 130,000 clones. The sequenced sample consisted of PBMCs. The receptors originated from a man in his fifties or sixties in good health and CMV-seronegative.

The gene calls are TRBV19 and TRBJ2-4; 9 bases are shared with TRBD1. Germline-derived CDR1 and CDR2 are LNHDA and SQIVND (reference sequence). This CDR3 has 19 residues. Germline trimming cut 6 bases from V and 7 bases from J; bases unmatched to any gene: 22. CDR3 coding DNA: TGTGCCAGTAGGGGAAGAACCGGGACAGGGACCCCGTTACCGAACATTCAGTACTTC. Residues: CASRGRTGTGTPLPNIQYF. Using reference TRBV19 and TRBJ2-4 for the parts outside the CDR3, the full variable domain is DGGITQSPKYLFRKEGQNVTLSCEQNLNHDAMYWYRQDPGQGLRLIYYSQIVNDFQKGDIAEGYSVSREKKESFPLTVTSAQKNPTAFYLCASRGRTGTGTPLPNIQYFGAGTRLSVL.

This sequence joins TRBV30 and TRBJ2-6, with D hard to call. Germline CDR1 reads GTSNPN; CDR2 reads SVGIG (reference sequence). There are 14 residues in the CDR3. Trimming removed 2 bases at V and 4 bases at J, with 9 bases between. The CDR3 reads CAWSLGQGANVLTF. The DNA for the CDR3 is TGTGCCTGGAGTCTTGGGCAGGGGGCCAACGTCCTGACTTTC.

The chain recombines TRBV29-1 with TRBJ1-1, with D perhaps TRBD1 (6 bases). Germline CDR1 SQVTM, CDR2 ANQGSEA. The CDR3 totals 12 residues. The ends were cut back, 7 bases at V and 0 bases at J, with 9 bases in the middle. CDR3 protein: CSANRVNTEAFF. CDR3 sequence (DNA): TGCAGCGCTAACAGGGTGAACACTGAAGCTTTCTTT.

The chain links TRBV20-1 to TRBJ2-7; D remains ambiguous. Trimming removed 5 bases from V and 2 bases from J, with 7 bases in between. The CDR3 runs 11 residues. The germline CDR1 and CDR2 sequences are DFQATT and SNEGSKA (reference sequence). The CDR3 spells CSALRTYEQYF. The CDR3 nucleotides are TGCAGTGCTCTGAGGACCTACGAGCAGTACTTC.

As for this clone: In the same sample, other DNA sequences code for this CDR3. This chain's CDR3 is CASSLGYPGQRATEAFF. The CDR3 DNA follows: TGTGCCAGCAGCTTGGGGTATCCGGGACAGAGAGCCACTGAAGCTTTCTTT. The chain carries TRBV5-4 and TRBJ1-1, with TRBD1 matching over 7 bases. This CDR3 has 17 amino acids. V was clipped by 0 bases and J by 4 bases; unmatched bases: 12. Germline assignment: CDR1 SGHNT and CDR2 YYREEE (reference sequence).

The rearrangement joins TRBV7-3 to TRBJ2-7; 8 bases align to TRBD1. Germline V CDR1 and CDR2: SGHTA, FQGTGA. V trimming: 3 bases; J trimming: 0 bases; junction bases outside the gene matches: 1. The CDR3 length is 14 residues. This CDR3 reads CASSLDRASYEQYF. CDR3 DNA: TGTGCCAGCAGCTTGGACAGGGCCTCCTACGAGCAGTACTTC.

This chain links TRBV30 with TRBJ2-7; D not resolved. The germline V gene has CDR1 GTSNPN and CDR2 SVGIG (reference sequence). This CDR3 contains 12 residues. V was trimmed by 4 bases and J by 1 base, leaving 8 bases between them. For the CDR3, the DNA is TGTGCCTGGAACACCGGGTCCTACGAGCAGTACTTC. This codes for CAWNTGSYEQYF.

This chain links TRBV11-3 with TRBJ1-1; D is undetermined. The CDR3 runs 13 residues. Trimming removed 5 bases at V and 3 bases at J, with 10 bases between. The V gene's germline CDR1 is SGHNT and CDR2 YENEEA. CDR3 residues: CASSLTPDTEAFF. CDR3 bases: TGTGCCAGCAGCCTAACCCCGGACACTGAAGCTTTCTTT.

The chain links TRBV18 to TRBJ1-6; TRBD1 might be the D (6 bases). V was trimmed by 2 bases and J by 8 bases, leaving 10 bases between them. Germline CDR1 and CDR2: KGHSH and LQKENI. This CDR3 is 14 amino acids long. CDR3 loop: CASSPSGDDSPLHF. The CDR3 DNA follows: TGTGCCAGCTCACCATCAGGGGACGATTCACCCCTCCACTTT.

This chain connects TRBV5-1 to TRBJ1-1; TRBD1 might be the D (6 bases). Looked up from germline, CDR1 is SGHRS and CDR2 is YFSETQ. The CDR3 contains 14 residues. V dropped 5 bases and J dropped 1 base, with 12 bases sitting between them. This CDR3 reads CASRTTGRNTEAFF. The CDR3 DNA sequence: TGCGCCAGCAGGACCACAGGGAGGAACACTGAAGCTTTCTTT.

The chain carries TRBV7-6 and TRBJ1-5, with TRBD1 as a possible D gene (6 bases). This CDR3 is built from 14 residues. V lost 3 bases and J lost 7, with 13 bases in between. Per germline, CDR1 SGHVS and CDR2 FNYEAQ. Here the CDR3 DNA reads TGTGCCAGCAGCTTCGGGGGGCCTGGACAGCCCCAGCATTTT. Its protein product is CASSFGGPGQPQHF.

V and J are TRBV4-3 and TRBJ1-1, with TRBD1 identical over 11 bases. Trimming cost V 3 bases and J 5 bases; bases outside gene matches: 5. The CDR3 runs to 15 residues. Per the germline V gene, CDR1 is LGHNA and CDR2 is YSLEER. This CDR3 is CASSHLGQGATEAFF. The CDR3 DNA reads as TGCGCCAGCAGCCATCTTGGACAGGGGGCTACTGAAGCTTTCTTT.

This sequence joins TRBV30 and TRBJ1-5; D is possibly TRBD1 (5 bases). Deletions cut 1 base from V and 6 bases from J, with 16 bases between. The CDR3 totals 15 residues. Per the germline V gene, CDR1 is GTSNPN and CDR2 is SVGIG (reference sequence). The DNA for the CDR3 is TGTGCCTGGAGTGGTCACGGCAGCGGGGGTCAGCCCCAGCATTTT. This sequence encodes CAWSGHGSGGQPQHF.

This chain connects TRBV5-6 to TRBJ1-5, with a tentative D call TRBD1 (6 bases). V dropped 4 bases and J dropped 6 bases, with 20 bases sitting between them. Germline-derived CDR1 and CDR2 are SGHDT and YYEEEE. The CDR3 totals 16 residues. The CDR3 loop is CASSQWDKSGRQPQHF. In DNA, the CDR3 is TGTGCCAGCAGCCAATGGGACAAAAGTGGTCGTCAGCCCCAGCATTTT.

The chain has TRBV5-4 and TRBJ2-5, with 9 bases matching TRBD1. Judging by the DNA end, TRBJ2-7 fits better; the J call may be wrong. The CDR3 consists of 15 residues. Germline V lookup: CDR1 SGHNT, CDR2 YYREEE (reference sequence). CDR3 residues: CASSPGTGRSYEQYF. CDR3 sequence (DNA): TGTGCCAGCAGCCCGGGGACAGGGAGATCCTACGAGCAGTACTTC.

The V and J genes are TRBV18 and TRBJ2-3, with 8 bases matching TRBD2. V lost 1 base, J lost 4 bases, and 7 bases stayed unmatched. Germline CDR1 reads KGHSH; CDR2 reads LQKENI. The CDR3 loop spans 16 amino acids. CDR3 amino acids: CASSPRREGLSDTQYF. CDR3 in DNA: TGTGCCAGCTCACCACGACGGGAGGGCCTCTCAGATACGCAGTATTTT.

The chain has TRBV27 and TRBJ1-5; weak D call: TRBD1 (5 bases). V shed 3 bases and J shed 9 bases, with 12 bases lying between them. From germline, CDR1 is MNHEY and CDR2 SMNVEV (reference sequence). This CDR3 comprises 13 residues. CDR3 protein: CASSFDSVRPQHF. The CDR3 DNA reads TGTGCCAGCAGTTTCGACAGCGTAAGGCCCCAGCATTTT.

The chain joins TRBV6-5 to TRBJ2-5; 8 bases are shared with TRBD2. Trimming cost V 6 bases and J 4 bases; bases outside gene matches: 7. The CDR3 extends over 14 amino acids. Germline loops: CDR1 MNHEY, CDR2 SVGAGI. CDR3 sequence reads: CASSRGGSGETQYF. In DNA, the CDR3 is TGTGCCAGCAGCCGCGGGGGGTCGGGAGAGACCCAGTACTTC.

The gene calls are TRBV15 and TRBJ1-1; possibly TRBD1 for D (6 bases). Trimming removed 5 bases at V and 5 bases at J, with 15 bases between. Germline-derived CDR1 and CDR2 are LNHNV and YYDKDF (reference sequence). The CDR3 has 14 amino acids. The CDR3 is CATSGRYRVTEAFF. CDR3 in DNA: TGTGCCACCAGCGGAAGATACAGGGTAACTGAAGCTTTCTTT.

Details on this clone: Other DNA variants within this sample encode the same CDR3. J is TRBJ2-3 and V is TRBV19; D unclear. Trimming cost V 1 base and J 2 bases, with 4 bases left between them. CDR1 is LNHDA, CDR2 SQIVND, per germline (reference sequence). CDR3 size: 13 residues. CDR3 residues: CASSIASTDTQYF. The CDR3 DNA reads as TGTGCCAGTAGTATAGCTTCCACAGATACGCAGTATTTT. The full variable domain, with the rest looked up from reference TRBV19 and TRBJ2-3, is DGGITQSPKYLFRKEGQNVTLSCEQNLNHDAMYWYRQDPGQGLRLIYYSQIVNDFQKGDIAEGYSVSREKKESFPLTVTSAQKNPTAFYLCASSIASTDTQYFGPGTRLTVL.

The chain has TRBV5-6 and TRBJ1-4, with TRBD1 matching 8 bases. Germline CDR1 reads SGHDT; CDR2 reads YYEEEE. The V gene end was trimmed by 4 bases and the J gene end by 7 bases; junction bases not matched to a gene: 12. This CDR3 is 16 amino acids long. The CDR3 loop is CASSEPYRGVPEKLFF. DNA of the CDR3: TGTGCCAGCAGCGAGCCCTACAGGGGGGTACCTGAAAAACTGTTTTTT.

The chain carries TRBV7-2 and TRBJ2-7; D is undetermined. The CDR3 covers 14 residues. V gave up 1 base and J gave up 6 bases, with 13 bases separating them. Per germline, CDR1 SGHTA and CDR2 FQGNSA. The CDR3 DNA is TGTGCCAGCAGCTTAGACCCTACCCCCCGCGAGCAGTACTTC. Translation: CASSLDPTPREQYF.

The chain is built from TRBV5-1 and TRBJ2-7; 9 positions agree with TRBD1. The V gene's germline CDR1 is SGHRS and CDR2 YFSETQ. V trimming: 0 bases; J trimming: 6 bases; junction bases outside the gene matches: 4. CDR3 length equals 14 residues. CDR3 DNA sequence: TGCGCCAGCAGCTTGGGGGGACAGGGCCTCGAGCAGTACTTC. Translated, it gives CASSLGGQGLEQYF.

CDR3 loop: CASSIRGPGTEAFF. The CDR3 DNA follows: TGTGCCAGTAGTATCAGGGGGCCCGGGACTGAAGCTTTCTTT. The chain couples TRBV19 to TRBJ1-1; 8 nucleotides align to TRBD1. Trimming at V came to 3 bases and at J to 5 bases, leaving 5 bases not matched to a gene. Germline CDR1 is LNHDA and CDR2 is SQIVND (reference sequence). There are 14 residues in the CDR3. The variable domain in full, with the rest retrieved from reference TRBV19 and TRBJ1-1, is DGGITQSPKYLFRKEGQNVTLSCEQNLNHDAMYWYRQDPGQGLRLIYYSQIVNDFQKGDIAEGYSVSREKKESFPLTVTSAQKNPTAFYLCASSIRGPGTEAFFGQGTRLTVV.

The chain is built from TRBV27 and TRBJ1-2, with D tentatively TRBD1 (5 bases). The CDR3 covers 13 residues. Deletions cut 3 bases from V and 7 bases from J, with 12 bases between. Germline V gene sequence: CDR1 MNHEY, CDR2 SMNVEV (reference sequence). The DNA of the CDR3 is TGTGCCAGCAGTTTGGAAGGGGCCTCTGGCTACACCTTC. Its translation is CASSLEGASGYTF.

V gene TRBV5-1 combines with J gene TRBJ1-6; TRBD1 might be the D (6 bases). The V gene lost 0 bases and the J gene lost 5 bases, with 9 bases spanning the gap. This CDR3 is built from 15 residues. The germline CDR1 and CDR2 sequences are SGHRS and YFSETQ. CDR3 sequence: CASSLDPGDNSPLHF. Here the CDR3 DNA reads TGCGCCAGCAGCTTGGATCCAGGGGATAATTCACCCCTCCACTTT.

V and J are TRBV7-9 and TRBJ2-1; possibly TRBD2 for D (6 bases). The CDR3 is 15 residues long. From germline, CDR1 is SEHNR and CDR2 FQNEAQ (reference sequence). V shed 7 bases and J shed 4 bases, with 17 bases lying between them. The CDR3 spells CASNMFGTGYNEQFF. CDR3 DNA sequence: TGTGCCAGCAACATGTTTGGGACTGGGTACAATGAGCAGTTCTTC.